The 21 T cell receptor beta chains below all came from one sample that was sequenced in a study of cytomegalovirus exposure and HLA in healthy donors. The PCR contained 60 Vbeta and 13 Jbeta primers. The assay was immunoSEQ multiplex PCR, and TCRdb's table has in-frame clones only and misses some. The data hold approximately 150,000 clones, with about 80% observed a single time. The sequenced sample was PBMCs. The receptors shown here come from a woman aged 40 to 50 in good health and CMV-seronegative.

The V call is TRBV2, the J call TRBJ2-5, with no clear D. The V end was cut by 5 bases, the J end by 1 base, with 8 bases between. Germline lookup yields CDR1 SNHLY and CDR2 FYNNEI. The CDR3 loop spans 13 amino acids. CDR3 coding DNA: TGTGCCAGCAGTCGGTTAGCCCAAGAGACCCAGTACTTC. This codes for CASSRLAQETQYF.

The chain combines TRBV7-6 with TRBJ2-3, with 15 bases that match TRBD2. The germline gives CDR1 SGHVS, CDR2 FNYEAQ. The ends lost 5 bases at V and 2 bases at J; junction bases unmatched: 5. This CDR3 is built from 17 residues. CDR3 in amino acids: CASSTGLAGGPTDTQYF. CDR3 sequence (DNA): TGTGCCAGCAGCACGGGACTAGCGGGAGGACCCACAGATACGCAGTATTTT.

The rearrangement uses TRBV9 and TRBJ1-3; 7 nucleotides agree with TRBD1. There are 16 residues in the CDR3. J was trimmed by 1 base and V by 4 bases; bases with no gene match: 8. Per germline, CDR1 SGDLS and CDR2 YYNGEE. For the CDR3, the DNA is TGTGCCAGCAGCCCAACCTGGACAGGATCTGGAAACACCATATATTTT. This translates into CASSPTWTGSGNTIYF.

The chain carries TRBV6-1 and TRBJ2-7; D perhaps matches TRBD2 (6 bases). Per the germline V gene, CDR1 is MNHNS and CDR2 is SASEGT. CDR3 length: 13 amino acids. V gave up 7 bases and J gave up 0 bases, with 10 bases separating them. The CDR3, as DNA: TGTGCCAGCAAGGGAGGAAGCTCCTACGAGCAGTACTTC. This codes for CASKGGSSYEQYF.

V is TRBV27 and J is TRBJ2-3, with 7 bases matching TRBD1. The V gene end was trimmed by 4 bases and the J gene end by 0 bases; junction bases not matched to a gene: 4. CDR3 length equals 15 residues. Germline loops: CDR1 MNHEY, CDR2 SMNVEV (reference sequence). CDR3 loop: CASSSGQVSTDTQYF. The CDR3 bases are TGTGCCAGCAGTTCCGGACAGGTTAGCACAGATACGCAGTATTTT.

This rearrangement joins TRBV28 to TRBJ1-5, with D tentatively TRBD1 (6 bases). This CDR3 contains 15 residues. Germline V gene lookup returns CDR1 MDHEN and CDR2 SYDVKM. V lost 3 bases and J 6 bases, leaving 15 bases between the germline ends. The chain's CDR3 is CASSFNQGRGQPQHF. Written as DNA, the CDR3 is TGTGCCAGCAGTTTCAATCAGGGGAGAGGTCAGCCCCAGCATTTT.

The chain links TRBV4-1 to TRBJ1-6; TRBD1 aligns across 8 bases. Germline CDR1 and CDR2: MGHRA and YSYEKL. With 4 bases clipped from V and 7 bases from J, the junction kept 9 bases outside the gene matches. CDR3 length equals 16 residues. The CDR3 protein is CASSPYRQGMNSPLHF. The CDR3 coding sequence is TGCGCCAGCAGCCCTTATCGACAGGGGATGAATTCACCCCTCCACTTT.

This clone was observed once. CDR3 region: CASSRLAGVSTDTQYF. The CDR3, as DNA: TGTGCCAGCAGTAGACTAGCGGGGGTGAGCACAGATACGCAGTATTTT. The chain employs TRBV2 and TRBJ2-3, with TRBD2 identical over 12 bases. Germline loops: CDR1 SNHLY, CDR2 FYNNEI. This CDR3 region has 16 residues. V shed 5 bases, J shed 0 bases, and the junction held 3 bases outside the gene matches.

V usage is TRBV28 and J usage is TRBJ2-3; TRBD2 matches at 9 bases. V was clipped by 11 bases and J by 5 bases; unmatched bases: 11. From germline, CDR1 is MDHEN and CDR2 SYDVKM. This CDR3 has 14 residues. In DNA form, the CDR3 reads TGTGCCCACTCTTTAGCGGGAGTTATAGATACGCAGTATTTT. This codes for CAHSLAGVIDTQYF. The variable domain in full, completed from reference TRBV28 and TRBJ2-3, reads DVKVTQSSRYLVKRTGEKVFLECVQDMDHENMFWYRQDPGLGLRLIYFSYDVKMKEKGDIPEGYSVSREKKERFSLILESASTNQTSMYLCAHSLAGVIDTQYFGPGTRLTVL.

The CDR3 DNA follows: TGTGCCAGCACCCCCACAGGGATCGGTGAAGCTTTCTTT. This gives the protein CASTPTGIGEAFF. This rearrangement joins TRBV6-5 to TRBJ1-1; TRBD1 is a possible D gene (6 bases). The V end lost 7 bases, the J end lost 7 bases, and 16 bases lay between the germline ends. Germline CDR1 reads MNHEY; CDR2 reads SVGAGI. The CDR3 loop spans 13 amino acids.

The J gene is TRBJ1-5, the V gene TRBV28; tentatively, D is TRBD1 (5 bases). Germline V gene sequence: CDR1 MDHEN, CDR2 SYDVKM. Deletions cut 2 bases from V and 5 bases from J, with 13 bases between. The CDR3 loop spans 15 amino acids. DNA of the CDR3: TGTGCCAGCAGTTTAGGAGCGGGGGGTTATCAGCCCCAGCATTTT. Residues: CASSLGAGGYQPQHF. The variable domain in full, completed from reference TRBV28 and TRBJ1-5, reads DVKVTQSSRYLVKRTGEKVFLECVQDMDHENMFWYRQDPGLGLRLIYFSYDVKMKEKGDIPEGYSVSREKKERFSLILESASTNQTSMYLCASSLGAGGYQPQHFGDGTRLSIL.

V usage is TRBV10-3 and J usage is TRBJ2-5, with D maybe TRBD2 (5 bases). The V gene's germline CDR1 is ENHRY and CDR2 SYGVKD. This CDR3 is 16 amino acids long. Between the trimmed V and J ends, which lost 6 bases and 6 bases, there was a span of 23 bases. CDR3 in amino acids: CAISAEVQPIGKTQYF. For the CDR3, the DNA is TGTGCCATCAGCGCCGAAGTGCAGCCCATCGGGAAGACCCAGTACTTC.

The gene calls are TRBV27 and TRBJ1-5; 9 nucleotides match TRBD1. After removal of 0 bases from V and 0 bases from J, the junction contained 3 bases not matched to a gene. Germline CDR1 reads MNHEY; CDR2 reads SMNVEV (reference sequence). This CDR3 is built from 17 residues. This CDR3 is CASSLSGTGLSNQPQHF. Written as DNA, the CDR3 is TGTGCCAGCAGTTTATCCGGGACAGGGCTTAGCAATCAGCCCCAGCATTTT.

This clone was picked up one time. This sequence joins TRBV11-3 and TRBJ2-1; possible D gene TRBD1, 7 bases. Looked up from germline, CDR1 is SGHNT and CDR2 is YENEEA. The CDR3 has 15 residues. V gave up 1 base and J gave up 8 bases, with 15 bases separating them. CDR3 residues: CASSLVRGAVYEQFF. CDR3 nucleotide sequence: TGTGCCAGCAGCTTAGTCAGGGGGGCCGTCTATGAGCAGTTCTTC.

The J gene is TRBJ2-1, the V gene TRBV11-1; 14 bases agree with TRBD2. In germline, CDR1 is SGHAT, CDR2 FQDESV (reference sequence). V shed 5 bases and J 5 bases; nucleotides not matched to a gene: 5. The CDR3 runs 16 residues. CDR3 DNA: TGTGCCAGCAGCGTGGGACTAGCGGGGGAACACAATGAGCAGTTCTTC. Translated: CASSVGLAGEHNEQFF.

A few counts support this clone. The J gene is TRBJ1-1, the V gene TRBV6-1; D is possibly TRBD1 (5 bases). Germline values: CDR1 MNHNS, CDR2 SASEGT. The CDR3 consists of 15 residues. Between the trimmed V and J ends, which lost 5 bases and 3 bases, there was a span of 16 bases. In DNA form, the CDR3 reads TGTGCCAGCAGTATACCGGGACGGAGGGACACTGAAGCTTTCTTT. Its translation: CASSIPGRRDTEAFF.

The V call is TRBV9, the J call TRBJ1-6; D is ambiguous. The CDR3 sequence is 15 residues long. Per the germline V gene, CDR1 is SGDLS and CDR2 is YYNGEE. Deletions cut 3 bases from V and 1 base from J, with 8 bases between. CDR3 loop: CASSAGESYNSPLHF. For the CDR3, the DNA is TGTGCCAGCAGCGCCGGGGAATCCTATAATTCACCCCTCCACTTT.

In its sample, this clone was seen a few times. The chain combines TRBV7-9 with TRBJ2-2, with 12 bases identical to TRBD2. Germline V CDR1 and CDR2: SEHNR, FQNEAQ (reference sequence). V dropped 5 bases and J dropped 5; count of bases not matched to a gene: 6. The CDR3 is 16 amino acids. The CDR3 here is CASSGRLAGETGELFF. For the CDR3, the DNA is TGTGCCAGCAGCGGGCGACTAGCGGGAGAGACCGGGGAGCTGTTTTTT. Full variable domain (outside the CDR3, taken from reference TRBV7-9 and TRBJ2-2): DTGVSQNPRHKITKRGQNVTFRCDPISEHNRLYWYRQTLGQGPEFLTYFQNEAQLEKSRLLSDRFSAERPKGSFSTLEIQRTEQGDSAMYLCASSGRLAGETGELFFGEGSRLTVL.

This chain joins TRBV19 and TRBJ2-3, with 7 bases matching TRBD1. V shed 3 bases and J 2 bases; nucleotides not matched to a gene: 2. The CDR3 consists of 14 residues. Germline V gene sequence: CDR1 LNHDA, CDR2 SQIVND (reference sequence). The CDR3 here is CASSMRGPTDTQYF. CDR3 in DNA: TGTGCCAGTAGTATGAGGGGGCCCACAGATACGCAGTATTTT.

The chain uses TRBV5-4 and TRBJ1-2; D is unclear. V was pared by 0 bases and J by 2 bases, with 8 bases between. Germline V lookup: CDR1 SGHNT, CDR2 YYREEE (reference sequence). CDR3 length equals 14 residues. The CDR3 region has the DNA TGTGCCAGCAGCTTGGGAACAATAAACTATGGCTACACCTTC. This translates into CASSLGTINYGYTF.

V is TRBV7-9 and J is TRBJ1-4; D may be TRBD1 (5 bases). Trimming cost V 0 bases and J 8 bases, with 10 bases left between them. The germline CDR1 and CDR2 sequences are SEHNR and FQNEAQ (reference sequence). The CDR3 consists of 14 residues. Here the CDR3 DNA reads TGTGCCAGCAGCTTAGCGGGGCGGACGGAAAAACTGTTTTTT. Residues: CASSLAGRTEKLFF.